This T cell receptor beta chain was sequenced during a study of cytomegalovirus exposure and HLA in healthy donors. Broader study findings: As was reported, the HLA-A and HLA-B alleles of most subjects were accurately predicted from TCR beta sequences.

13 Jbeta primers and 60 Vbeta primers were used for the PCR. Data came from immunoSEQ multiplex PCR; TCRdb stores just in-frame clones and leaves some out. The repertoire includes around 160,000 clones, approximately 85% of them detected once, and approximately 8.5% sits in the top ten. The CDR3 is 14 amino acids. The germline CDR1 and CDR2 sequences are MNHNS and SASEGT. J was trimmed by 2 bases and V by 5 bases; bases with no gene match: 3. Concerning this clone itself: As yet, its antigen is unknown.

The rearrangement joins TRBV6-1 to TRBJ1-2; 9 nucleotides agree with TRBD1. Sequencing was carried out using PBMCs. This TCR was recovered from a man between 18 and 29 years old in good health and CMV-seropositive. The CDR3 loop reads CASSLGTGNYGYTF. The CDR3 DNA reads TGTGCCAGCAGTCTTGGGACAGGGAACTATGGCTACACCTTC.